The 25 T cell receptor beta chains below come from one sample, sequenced in a study of T cell responses to AZD1222 COVID-19 vaccine. Repertoires were generated with immunoSEQ multiplex PCR, while TCRdb's copy carries only in-frame clones and drops some. The top ten clones hold about 3.3% of a sample with approximately 140,000 clones, over 75% of them seen once. Source: peripheral blood, taken 28 days after the second AZD1222 dose. These receptors all come from an adult who received the AZD1222 COVID-19 vaccine.

J is TRBJ1-1 and V is TRBV5-1, with a weak D call TRBD1 (6 bases). V lost 4 bases, J lost 1 base, and 17 bases lay in between. Per germline, CDR1 SGHRS and CDR2 YFSETQ. The CDR3 runs to 16 residues. The CDR3: CASSPPGQSGNTEAFF. The CDR3 region has the DNA TGCGCCAGCAGCCCACCCGGACAGTCGGGGAACACTGAAGCTTTCTTT.

V gene TRBV11-2 combines with J gene TRBJ1-1; D is unresolved. In germline, CDR1 is SGHAT, CDR2 FQNNGV. Trimming took 0 bases from V and 5 from J, leaving 13 bases between them. CDR3 size: 15 residues. The chain's CDR3 is CASSLEPSGLTEAFF. The CDR3 bases are TGTGCCAGCAGCTTAGAACCATCGGGGTTGACTGAAGCTTTCTTT.

The CDR3 here is CATSDSGTQRYNEQFF. The DNA for the CDR3 is TGTGCCACCAGTGATTCGGGGACTCAACGGTACAATGAGCAGTTCTTC. The chain is built from TRBV24-1 and TRBJ2-1; maybe TRBD2 (6 bases). The CDR3 loop spans 16 amino acids. CDR1 and CDR2 (germline): KGHDR, SFDVKD. The V and J ends lost 2 bases and 4 bases respectively, with 14 bases between them.

The rearrangement links TRBV3-1 (or the pseudogene TRBV3-2) to TRBJ1-5, with 12 bases fitting TRBD1. After removal of 4 bases from V and 6 bases from J, the junction contained 7 bases not matched to a gene. This CDR3 contains 16 residues. Per germline, CDR1 LGHDT and CDR2 YNNKEL (reference sequence). CDR3 DNA sequence: TGTGCCAGCAGCCGGGGGACAGGGGGCCTGGGTCAGCCCCAGCATTTT. Encoded protein: CASSRGTGGLGQPQHF.

V gene TRBV2 combines with J gene TRBJ2-5; no clear D. Per germline, CDR1 SNHLY and CDR2 FYNNEI. This CDR3 contains 15 residues. V lost 0 bases, J lost 1 base, and 9 bases lay in between. Here the CDR3 reads CASSEAGPPQETQYF. CDR3 DNA sequence: TGTGCCAGCAGTGAAGCAGGCCCCCCCCAAGAGACCCAGTACTTC.

V is TRBV5-1 and J is TRBJ2-5; 8 nucleotides match TRBD1. This CDR3 region has 15 residues. Germline lookup yields CDR1 SGHRS and CDR2 YFSETQ. With V trimmed by 0 bases and J by 0 bases, 1 base remained unmatched. CDR3: CASSLADRDQETQYF. CDR3 DNA sequence: TGCGCCAGCAGCTTGGCGGACAGGGACCAAGAGACCCAGTACTTC.

The genes are TRBV7-9 and TRBJ2-1; D is unresolved. The V gene lost 5 bases and the J gene lost 13 bases, with 12 bases spanning the gap. The CDR3 has 11 amino acids. Germline V gene lookup returns CDR1 SEHNR and CDR2 FQNEAQ (reference sequence). The DNA of the CDR3 is TGTGCCAGCAGCCCTATTGGAATCCAGTTCTTC. Amino acid sequence: CASSPIGIQFF.

This clone was seen only once. This chain connects TRBV25-1 to TRBJ1-3; 10 nucleotides line up with TRBD1. The CDR3 loop spans 17 amino acids. The junction had 12 bases not matched to a gene; V was cut back by 6 bases and J by 4 bases. The germline gives CDR1 MGHDK, CDR2 SYGVNS. The DNA for the CDR3 is TGTGCCAGCAGGCCCACCGGGGGGACAGGGGACGGAAACACCATATATTTT. This sequence encodes CASRPTGGTGDGNTIYF.

This chain connects TRBV14 to TRBJ2-3, with a possible D match to TRBD1 (5 bases). V shed 1 base and J shed 4 bases, with 12 bases lying between them. The CDR3 has 15 residues. Germline-derived CDR1 and CDR2 are SGHDN and FVKESK. The CDR3, as DNA: TGTGCCAGCAGCCAAGTTCAGGGTTGGTCAGATACGCAGTATTTT. Translating gives CASSQVQGWSDTQYF.

The chain couples TRBV5-4 to TRBJ2-3; possibly TRBD1 or TRBD2 for D (5 bases each). The CDR3 length is 16 residues. V lost 1 base and J lost 2, with 14 bases in between. CDR1 and CDR2 from the germline V gene are SGHNT and YYREEE (reference sequence). The CDR3 spells CASSLKAQGPTDTQYF. In DNA form, the CDR3 reads TGTGCCAGCAGCTTGAAGGCTCAGGGACCCACAGATACGCAGTATTTT.

In DNA form, the CDR3 reads TGTGCCAGCAGCGTGGGGACAGGAACCTACGAGCAGTACTTC. Amino acid sequence: CASSVGTGTYEQYF. The V gene is TRBV9, the J gene TRBJ2-7, with TRBD1 matching 8 bases. V gave up 2 bases and J gave up 2 bases; unmatched junction bases: 3. This CDR3 comprises 14 residues. The V gene's germline CDR1 is SGDLS and CDR2 YYNGEE. The whole variable domain, remainder taken from reference TRBV9 and TRBJ2-7, is DSGVTQTPKHLITATGQRVTLRCSPRSGDLSVYWYQQSLDQGLQFLIQYYNGEERAKGNILERFSAQQFPDLHSELNLSSLELGDSALYFCASSVGTGTYEQYFGPGTRLTVT.

This clone was found a few times. The chain couples TRBV4-1 to TRBJ2-7; D gene unclear. CDR1 and CDR2 from the germline V gene are MGHRA and YSYEKL. V was shortened by 0 bases and J by 4 bases, with 19 bases between the two germline ends. This CDR3 is built from 17 residues. CDR3 residues: CASSQDLARSYGYEQYF. The CDR3 nucleotides are TGCGCCAGCAGCCAAGATCTTGCCAGGTCGTACGGTTACGAGCAGTACTTC.

The chain combines TRBV30 with TRBJ2-4; 7 bases are a match to TRBD2. Trimming cost V 5 bases and J 6 bases; bases outside gene matches: 10. CDR3 length: 14 amino acids. The germline gives CDR1 GTSNPN, CDR2 SVGIG (reference sequence). The CDR3 coding sequence is TGTGCCTGGGATTGGGAGGGAGGGCCAAACATTCAGTACTTC. Residues: CAWDWEGGPNIQYF.

A single count supports this clone. The chain employs TRBV7-9 and TRBJ2-3; D not certain. V shed 3 bases and J shed 3 bases, with 7 bases lying between them. The germline V gene encodes CDR1 SEHNR and CDR2 FQNEAQ (reference sequence). The CDR3 runs 13 residues. The DNA for the CDR3 is TGTGCCAGCAGCTTTAGTCAGACAGATACGCAGTATTTT. This translates into CASSFSQTDTQYF.

Concerning this clone: The same CDR3 also results from other DNA sequences found in this sample. The chain carries TRBV5-1 and TRBJ2-5, with TRBD1 matching 10 bases. Unmatched junction bases numbered 1, after V lost 2 bases and J lost 3 bases. CDR3 size: 14 residues. In germline, CDR1 is SGHRS, CDR2 YFSETQ. CDR3 region: CASSLGTGEETQYF. As DNA, the CDR3 is TGCGCCAGCAGCTTAGGGACAGGGGAAGAGACCCAGTACTTC. Using reference TRBV5-1 and TRBJ2-5 for the parts outside the CDR3, the full variable domain is KAGVTQTPRYLIKTRGQQVTLSCSPISGHRSVSWYQQTPGQGLQFLFEYFSETQRNKGNFPGRFSGRQFSNSRSEMNVSTLELGDSALYLCASSLGTGEETQYFGPGTRLLVL.

V gene TRBV21-1 combines with J gene TRBJ1-5; the D call TRBD1 from the table was never checked on the DNA. TRBV21-1 is noted as a pseudogene. CDR3 length: 16 amino acids. The CDR3 loop reads CASSKSRSRGFQPQHF. CDR3 in DNA: TGTGCCAGCAGCAAAAGTCGATCCAGGGGGTTTCAGCCCCAGCATTTT.

This clone has just one count. The rearrangement uses TRBV3-1 (or the pseudogene TRBV3-2) and TRBJ1-6; possibly TRBD1 for D (6 bases). CDR1 and CDR2 from the germline V gene are LGHDT and YNNKEL (reference sequence). The CDR3 is 15 residues long. V was clipped by 4 bases and J by 7 bases, with 14 bases between them. CDR3 DNA: TGTGCCAGCAGCCTGAGACGGGGGCTGAATTCACCCCTCCACTTT. This codes for CASSLRRGLNSPLHF.

The V gene is TRBV6-1, the J gene TRBJ1-2; TRBD1 aligns across 7 bases. Germline V gene data show CDR1 as MNHNS and CDR2 as SASEGT. The V gene end was trimmed by 1 base and the J gene end by 0 bases; junction bases not matched to a gene: 5. The CDR3 is made up of 16 amino acids. This chain's CDR3 is CASSEGQGPTNYGYTF. In DNA, the CDR3 is TGTGCCAGCAGTGAAGGACAGGGCCCCACTAACTATGGCTACACCTTC.

The chain couples TRBV25-1 to TRBJ2-7, with no clear D. V lost 8 bases, J lost 5 bases, and 10 bases lay in between. This CDR3 comprises 11 residues. Germline V gene data show CDR1 as MGHDK and CDR2 as SYGVNS. The CDR3 reads CASGQENEQYF. The DNA of the CDR3 is TGTGCCAGCGGTCAGGAAAACGAGCAGTACTTC.

This chain connects TRBV20-1 to TRBJ2-1; 7 bases map to TRBD2. CDR1 and CDR2 from the germline V gene are DFQATT and SNEGSKA (reference sequence). V shed 3 bases, J shed 9 bases, and the junction held 11 bases outside the gene matches. CDR3 length equals 14 residues. CDR3 residues: CSASGLADPLEQFF. The CDR3 DNA reads TGCAGTGCTAGTGGGCTAGCGGACCCCCTTGAGCAGTTCTTC.

This clone was detected only once. The chain recombines TRBV30 with TRBJ1-1; D perhaps matches TRBD1 (5 bases). The CDR3 has 11 amino acids. Germline assignment: CDR1 GTSNPN and CDR2 SVGIG (reference sequence). Trimming took 0 bases from V and 7 from J, leaving 6 bases between them. CDR3 nucleotides: TGTGCCTGGAGTGTGAGGGGTGAAGCTTTCTTT. It yields the protein CAWSVRGEAFF. Filled out from reference TRBV30 and TRBJ1-1, the complete variable domain reads SQTIHQWPATLVQPVGSPLSLECTVEGTSNPNLYWYRQAAGRGLQLLFYSVGIGQISSEVPQNLSASRPQDRQFILSSKKLLLSDSGFYLCAWSVRGEAFFGQGTRLTVV.

V is TRBV27 and J is TRBJ2-1; 9 nucleotides align to TRBD1. Unmatched junction bases numbered 6, after V lost 5 bases and J lost 4 bases. The CDR3 contains 15 residues. Germline V gene data show CDR1 as MNHEY and CDR2 as SMNVEV (reference sequence). DNA for the CDR3: TGTGCCAGCAGTACCCGGGACAGGGTGTACAATGAGCAGTTCTTC. Protein sequence: CASSTRDRVYNEQFF.

J is TRBJ2-3 and V is TRBV5-1; no definite D call. The CDR3 totals 14 residues. From germline, CDR1 is SGHRS and CDR2 YFSETQ. With 0 bases removed from V and 2 bases from J, the gap between germline ends came to 7 bases. The CDR3 loop is CASSLGGFTDTQYF. The CDR3 nucleotides read TGCGCCAGCAGCTTGGGGGGATTCACAGATACGCAGTATTTT.

The chain links TRBV19 to TRBJ1-1, with D tentatively TRBD1 (6 bases). The V gene's germline CDR1 is LNHDA and CDR2 SQIVND (reference sequence). Trimming pared 1 base from V and 0 bases from J, leaving 9 bases between. This CDR3 contains 15 residues. CDR3 bases: TGTGCCAGTAGTATAGTTCCAGGGGTGAACACTGAAGCTTTCTTT. Amino acids: CASSIVPGVNTEAFF. Filled out from reference TRBV19 and TRBJ1-1, the complete variable domain reads DGGITQSPKYLFRKEGQNVTLSCEQNLNHDAMYWYRQDPGQGLRLIYYSQIVNDFQKGDIAEGYSVSREKKESFPLTVTSAQKNPTAFYLCASSIVPGVNTEAFFGQGTRLTVV.

The rearrangement links TRBV27 to TRBJ2-5, with TRBD2 matching over 8 bases. The junction had 4 bases not matched to a gene; V was cut back by 2 bases and J by 2 bases. The CDR3 consists of 15 residues. Germline V gene lookup returns CDR1 MNHEY and CDR2 SMNVEV (reference sequence). As DNA, the CDR3 is TGTGCCAGCAGTTTACGCGGGAGGTCACAAGAGACCCAGTACTTC. Its protein product is CASSLRGRSQETQYF.